This T cell receptor (beta chain) originates from a study of shared T cell receptors in the human thymus. Trimming cost V 7 bases and J 2 bases; bases outside gene matches: 2. Germline V CDR1 and CDR2: SNHLY, FYNNEI. CDR3 length equals 13 residues. Libraries were prepared by immunoSEQ multiplex PCR; TCRdb keeps only in-frame clonotypes and omits some of them. The sample carries about 730,000 clones, 80% to 90% recorded once. These same data were also listed under a study on human thymus T cells. As reported in that work: Thymus was obtained from resections taken during corrective heart surgery. Thymic and blood repertoires appeared to display a bias in their usage of V and J genes. A high degree of thymic repertoire overlap among unrelated individuals was reported in related research.

This sequence joins TRBV2 and TRBJ2-1; TRBD2 matches at 7 bases. Sequencing was carried out using thymocytes. The TCR originated in a girl less than two years old with a congenital heart defect. CDR3 bases: TGTGCCAGCAACGCGGGGGCCTACAATGAGCAGTTCTTC. Protein: CASNAGAYNEQFF.